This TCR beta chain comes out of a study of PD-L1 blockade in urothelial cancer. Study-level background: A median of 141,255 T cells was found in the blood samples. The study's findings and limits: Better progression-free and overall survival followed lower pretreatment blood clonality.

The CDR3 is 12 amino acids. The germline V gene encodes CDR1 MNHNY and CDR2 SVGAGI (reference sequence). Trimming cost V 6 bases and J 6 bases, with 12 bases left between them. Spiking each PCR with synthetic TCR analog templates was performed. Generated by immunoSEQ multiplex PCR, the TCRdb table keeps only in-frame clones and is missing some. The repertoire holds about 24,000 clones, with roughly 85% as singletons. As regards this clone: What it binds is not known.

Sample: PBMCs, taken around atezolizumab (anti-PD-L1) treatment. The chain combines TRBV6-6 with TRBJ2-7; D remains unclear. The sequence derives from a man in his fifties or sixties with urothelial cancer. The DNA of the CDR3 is TGTGCCAGCAGCCCCAGGATATTCGAGCAGTACTTC. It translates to CASSPRIFEQYF.